A selection of T cell receptor beta chains follows, all from one sample in a study of cytomegalovirus exposure and HLA in healthy donors. Only in-frame clones appear in the TCRdb table, and some are missing; sequencing was by immunoSEQ multiplex PCR. The table has around 180,000 clones, 71% seen once. Sequences were obtained from PBMCs. These receptors were collected from a girl aged 10 to 17 in good health and CMV-seronegative. The CDR3 runs from the conserved cysteine through the conserved F or W. A D gene is named only where the DNA matches it firmly. Clone size is not always given. Where it is, it says once, few, many or a class for expanded clones.

abundance	v_gene	j_gene	d_gene	CDR3aa	CDR3nt
few	TRBV6-5	TRBJ2-1	TRBD2	CASSAGTSGFNEQFF	TGTGCCAGCAGTGCCGGGACTAGCGGCTTCAATGAGCAGTTCTTC
once	TRBV14	TRBJ2-5	NA	CASSQFEEETQYF	TGTGCCAGCAGCCAATTCGAGGAAGAGACCCAGTACTTC
NA	TRBV27	TRBJ2-3	NA	CASTGWRAGTQYF	TGTGCCAGCACCGGGTGGAGGGCGGGGACGCAGTATTTT
NA	TRBV5-1	TRBJ1-4	TRBD1	CASSLGGRGNEKLFF	TGCGCCAGCAGCTTGGGAGGCAGGGGGAATGAAAAACTGTTTTTT
few	TRBV5-1	TRBJ1-1	NA	CASSPNSQGVTEAFF	TGCGCCAGCAGCCCTAACTCACAGGGTGTCACTGAAGCTTTCTTT
NA	TRBV6-1	TRBJ1-2	NA	CASSRTDYGYTF	TGTGCCAGCAGCCGGACAGATTATGGCTACACCTTC
NA	TRBV28	TRBJ1-6	TRBD1	CAWGTGTLNSPLHF	TGTGCCTGGGGGACAGGGACCCTTAATTCACCCCTCCACTTT
NA	TRBV6-5	TRBJ2-7	TRBD2	CASSGTTTSYEQYF	TGTGCCAGCAGTGGGACTACTACGTCCTACGAGCAGTACTTC
NA	TRBV18	TRBJ2-5	NA	CASSPLDGETQYF	TGTGCCAGCTCACCACTAGATGGAGAGACCCAGTACTTC
NA	TRBV15	TRBJ2-5	TRBD1	CATSGDRGQETQYF	TGTGCCACCAGCGGTGACAGGGGACAAGAGACCCAGTACTTC
NA	TRBV5-5	TRBJ2-1	TRBD1	CASSLEFGFRDRKVGEQFF	TGTGCCAGCAGCTTGGAATTCGGTTTCCGGGACAGAAAAGTGGGTGAGCAGTTCTTC
NA	TRBV5-6	TRBJ2-3	NA	CASSLRLGGADTQYF	TGTGCCAGCAGCTTGAGGCTAGGAGGCGCAGATACGCAGTATTTT
NA	TRBV10-3	TRBJ2-7	NA	CAISGRGTYEQYF	TGTGCCATCAGTGGCCGGGGGACCTACGAGCAGTACTTC
NA	TRBV6-4	TRBJ2-2	NA	CASSAMAGVTGELFF	TGTGCCAGCAGTGCGATGGCAGGGGTTACCGGGGAGCTGTTTTTT
NA	TRBV14	TRBJ2-2	TRBD2	CASSQDASGGVTTGELFF	TGTGCCAGCAGCCAAGATGCTAGCGGGGGTGTGACCACCGGGGAGCTGTTTTTT
NA	TRBV7-6	TRBJ2-6	NA	CASSLGSGETSGANVLTF	TGTGCCAGCAGCTTAGGCTCAGGTGAAACTTCTGGGGCCAACGTCCTGACTTTC
NA	TRBV6-5	TRBJ2-2	TRBD2	CASSYGYSGGGEELFF	TGTGCCAGCAGTTACGGGTACAGCGGGGGGGGTGAGGAGCTGTTTTTT
NA	TRBV14	TRBJ1-2	NA	CASSQEQGANYGYTF	TGTGCCAGCAGCCAAGAACAGGGAGCTAACTATGGCTACACCTTC
NA	TRBV7-7	TRBJ2-5	TRBD2	CASRSSGQETQYF	TGTGCTAGCAGGTCTAGCGGGCAAGAGACCCAGTACTTC
NA	TRBV9	TRBJ2-7	NA	CASSVTAGPPYEQYF	TGTGCCAGCAGCGTAACGGCGGGGCCCCCCTACGAGCAGTACTTC
NA	TRBV2	TRBJ2-5	TRBD2	CASSGTASGGETQYF	TGTGCCAGCAGTGGGACGGCTAGCGGGGGGGAGACCCAGTACTTC
NA	TRBV15	TRBJ1-6	NA	CATSPARTVRKNSPLHF	TGTGCCACCAGCCCCGCGCGGACAGTGAGGAAGAATTCACCCCTCCACTTT
few	TRBV6-1	TRBJ2-7	TRBD2	CASSEESGGAYEQYF	TGTGCCAGCAGTGAAGAAAGCGGGGGGGCCTACGAGCAGTACTTC
NA	TRBV11-2	TRBJ1-3	NA	CASSLPPGSLGTIYF	TGTGCCAGCAGCCTCCCCCCAGGGTCCCTAGGCACCATATATTTT
NA	TRBV19	TRBJ2-2	NA	CASSMPQMNTGELFF	TGTGCCAGTAGTATGCCGCAGATGAACACCGGGGAGCTGTTTTTT
NA	TRBV29-1	TRBJ2-7	TRBD1	CSVETGGAGYEQYF	TGCAGCGTTGAGACAGGGGGCGCAGGCTACGAGCAGTACTTC
NA	TRBV7-8	TRBJ2-2	NA	CASSLIRGSTGELFF	TGTGCCAGCAGCTTAATACGGGGGTCGACCGGGGAGCTGTTTTTT
NA	TRBV9	TRBJ2-3	TRBD2	CASSVVGGGTDTQYF	TGTGCCAGCAGCGTAGTGGGGGGGGGCACAGATACGCAGTATTTT
once	TRBV9	TRBJ1-1	NA	CASSSTDTEAFF	TGTGCCAGCAGCTCTACCGATACTGAAGCTTTCTTT
few	TRBV5-6	TRBJ2-7	NA	CASSLFVNSYEQYF	TGTGCCAGCAGCTTGTTCGTAAACTCCTACGAGCAGTACTTC
NA	TRBV5-1	TRBJ2-1	TRBD2	CASSLEVLAGGGGEQFF	TGCGCCAGCAGCTTGGAAGTTCTAGCGGGGGGCGGGGGTGAGCAGTTCTTC
NA	TRBV30	TRBJ1-3	NA	CAWRMQGLNTIYF	TGTGCCTGGAGGATGCAGGGTTTAAACACCATATATTTT
NA	TRBV2	TRBJ1-2	NA	CASSDRGESGYTF	TGTGCCAGCAGTGACAGGGGAGAAAGTGGCTACACCTTC
few	TRBV4-2	TRBJ1-1	TRBD1	CASRQTGERMDTEAFF	TGTGCCAGCAGACAAACAGGGGAGAGAATGGACACTGAAGCTTTCTTT
NA	TRBV4-1	TRBJ1-2	TRBD1	CASSQEGQVLEGYTF	TGCGCCAGCAGCCAAGAGGGACAGGTACTTGAAGGCTACACCTTC
NA	TRBV7-9	TRBJ1-6	NA	CASSSTSTGASPLHF	TGTGCCAGCAGCTCTACCTCCACTGGGGCTTCACCCCTCCACTTT
NA	TRBV6-6	TRBJ2-7	NA	CASGALSYEQYF	TGTGCCAGCGGGGCTCTCTCCTACGAGCAGTACTTC
few	TRBV7-9	TRBJ2-7	TRBD1	CASSLTGADEQYF	TGTGCCAGCAGTTTGACAGGGGCGGACGAGCAGTACTTC
NA	TRBV1	TRBJ2-1	NA	CTSSPLAGGRFNEQFF	TGCACCAGCAGCCCCCTAGCGGGGGGGCGCTTCAATGAGCAGTTCTTC
NA	TRBV7-9	TRBJ1-2	TRBD1	CASSSPGQGPYGYTF	TGTGCCAGCAGTTCGCCGGGACAGGGCCCATATGGCTACACCTTC
NA	TRBV6-1	TRBJ2-5	NA	CASRSRGKETQYF	TGTGCCAGCAGATCCCGGGGGAAAGAGACCCAGTACTTC
NA	TRBV29-1	TRBJ2-7	NA	CSVEGLATYEQYF	TGCAGCGTTGAAGGGTTAGCTACCTACGAGCAGTACTTC
NA	TRBV5-1	TRBJ1-3	NA	CASSPQGTGNTIYF	TGCGCCAGCAGCCCTCAGGGAACTGGAAACACCATATATTTT
NA	TRBV13	TRBJ1-1	NA	CASSLIQGWNTEAFF	TGTGCCAGCAGCTTGATACAGGGATGGAACACTGAAGCTTTCTTT
NA	TRBV13	TRBJ2-1	TRBD1	CASSELGQGAFNEQFF	TGTGCCAGCAGCGAATTGGGACAGGGGGCTTTCAATGAGCAGTTCTTC
NA	TRBV6-1	TRBJ2-1	TRBD1	CASSENRGPGNEQFF	TGTGCCAGCAGCGAGAACAGGGGGCCCGGCAATGAGCAGTTCTTC
NA	TRBV7-9	TRBJ1-5	NA	CASSPGGSNQPQHF	TGTGCCAGCAGCCCGGGGGGTAGCAATCAGCCCCAGCATTTT
NA	TRBV19	TRBJ1-1	NA	CASSRQTNEAFF	TGTGCCAGTAGTCGGCAGACAAATGAAGCTTTCTTT
NA	TRBV29-1	TRBJ1-1	TRBD1	CSGLTGPNTEAFF	TGCAGCGGCCTGACAGGGCCGAACACTGAAGCTTTCTTT
NA	TRBV7-9	TRBJ2-7	NA	CASRVTGSYEQYF	TGTGCCAGCAGAGTAACAGGGTCGTACGAGCAGTACTTC
few	TRBV7-2	TRBJ2-6	NA	CASSLGPSGANVLTF	TGTGCCAGCAGCTTAGGGCCCTCTGGGGCCAACGTCCTGACTTTC
NA	TRBV30	TRBJ2-3	TRBD2	CACSGTSGSDTQYF	TGTGCCTGCTCCGGGACTAGCGGGTCAGATACGCAGTATTTT
few	TRBV10-3	TRBJ1-4	NA	CAISESIREEGEEKLFF	TGTGCCATCAGTGAGTCGATCCGGGAGGAAGGGGAAGAAAAACTGTTTTTT
NA	TRBV4-2	TRBJ1-3	NA	CASRDKGSLESGNTIYF	TGTGCCAGCAGGGACAAAGGATCCTTAGAGTCTGGAAACACCATATATTTT
NA	TRBV27	TRBJ2-1	TRBD2	CASSLGGTISYNEQFF	TGTGCCAGCAGTTTAGGAGGGACTATTTCCTACAATGAGCAGTTCTTC
NA	TRBV6-6	TRBJ2-1	NA	CASTPGAYNEQFF	TGTGCCAGCACCCCGGGGGCCTACAATGAGCAGTTCTTC
NA	TRBV5-8	TRBJ2-7	NA	CASSLVRQGVYEQYF	TGTGCCAGCAGCTTGGTTAGGCAGGGCGTCTACGAGCAGTACTTC
NA	TRBV4-1	TRBJ2-7	TRBD2	CASSQPGRTDYYEQYF	TGCGCCAGCAGCCAACCCGGGAGGACCGACTACTACGAGCAGTACTTC
NA	TRBV30	TRBJ2-2	NA	CAWSVVGLNTGELFF	TGTGCCTGGAGTGTAGTGGGCCTGAACACCGGGGAGCTGTTTTTT